The 28 T cell receptor beta chains given below trace back to one sample, sequenced in a study of cytomegalovirus exposure and HLA in healthy donors. The assay was immunoSEQ multiplex PCR, and TCRdb's table has in-frame clones only and misses some. The sample carries some 150,000 clones, about nine tenths recorded once. The sample taken for sequencing was PBMCs. These receptors originate from a man aged 18 to 29 in good health and CMV-seropositive.

The chain carries TRBV9 and TRBJ2-3; 11 bases agree with TRBD2. The CDR3 covers 18 residues. Germline CDR1 reads SGDLS; CDR2 reads YYNGEE. J lost 0 bases, V lost 2 bases, and 8 bases had no gene match. The CDR3 nucleotides read TGTGCCAGCAGCGTCCCTAATAGCGGGGGGGCCAGCACAGATACGCAGTATTTT. Translated: CASSVPNSGGASTDTQYF.

This clone was seen just once. The CDR3 protein is CASSQSPDQETQYF. The CDR3 nucleotides read TGTGCCAGCAGCCAATCCCCAGATCAAGAGACCCAGTACTTC. The genes are TRBV9 and TRBJ2-5; no clear D gene. V was trimmed by 4 bases and J by 2 bases, leaving 12 bases between them. This CDR3 has 14 amino acids. Germline V gene data show CDR1 as SGDLS and CDR2 as YYNGEE.

The V call is TRBV27, the J call TRBJ2-4; 7 nucleotides match TRBD2. After removal of 8 bases from V and 1 base from J, the junction contained 5 bases not matched to a gene. Germline V gene data show CDR1 as MNHEY and CDR2 as SMNVEV (reference sequence). The CDR3 length is 14 residues. The CDR3, as DNA: TGTGCCAGCCGTTCCGGGGGGGCCAAAAACATTCAGTACTTC. This translates into CASRSGGAKNIQYF.

This clone has just one count. V and J are TRBV18 and TRBJ2-2; tentative D call: TRBD2 (6 bases). The germline V and J ends were trimmed by 4 bases and 2 bases, with 11 bases remaining between them. This CDR3 has 15 residues. CDR1 and CDR2 from the germline V gene are KGHSH and LQKENI. CDR3 bases: TGTGCCAGCTCACAGGTCGGGGGAAACACCGGGGAGCTGTTTTTT. Translation gives CASSQVGGNTGELFF.

The chain is built from TRBV11-2 and TRBJ1-1; D ambiguous. Per the germline V gene, CDR1 is SGHAT and CDR2 is FQNNGV. This CDR3 region has 15 residues. Trimming cost V 1 base and J 1 base, with 10 bases left between them. The CDR3 bases are TGTGCCAGCAGCTTAGTTCGGGAAAAGAACACTGAAGCTTTCTTT. Translated, it gives CASSLVREKNTEAFF. Based on the CDR3 plus reference TRBV11-2 and TRBJ1-1, the full variable domain is EAGVAQSPRYKIIEKRQSVAFWCNPISGHATLYWYQQILGQGPKLLIQFQNNGVVDDSQLPKDRFSAERLKGVDSTLKIQPAKLEDSAVYLCASSLVREKNTEAFFGQGTRLTVV.

This clone came up a few times. This chain's CDR3 is CASSLYEGTEAFF. As DNA, the CDR3 is TGTGCCAGCAGCTTATATGAGGGCACTGAAGCTTTCTTT. The rearrangement joins TRBV7-2 to TRBJ1-1; unclear D gene. Trimming pared 2 bases from V and 4 bases from J, leaving 8 bases between. This CDR3 is 13 amino acids long. Germline loops: CDR1 SGHTA, CDR2 FQGNSA.

This clone occurred once. The rearrangement uses TRBV11-3 and TRBJ2-2; TRBD2 aligns across 8 bases. Germline-derived CDR1 and CDR2 are SGHNT and YENEEA. Germline trimming cut 5 bases from V and 0 bases from J; bases unmatched to any gene: 5. The CDR3 has 16 amino acids. The CDR3 DNA sequence: TGTGCCAGCAGCGTAGCGGGACTTTCGAACACCGGGGAGCTGTTTTTT. Translating it yields CASSVAGLSNTGELFF.

This clone was counted between two and nine times. The rearrangement joins TRBV6-4 to TRBJ2-3, with D maybe TRBD2 (6 bases). Trimming removed 5 bases from V and 4 bases from J, with 19 bases in between. The CDR3 sequence is 16 residues long. CDR1 is MRHNA and CDR2 is SNTAGT in the germline V gene. The CDR3, as DNA: TGTGCCAGCAGTTCCGGGACTGGCGGCCCCGCAGATACGCAGTATTTT. Its protein product is CASSSGTGGPADTQYF.

This clone is a singleton in its sample. The chain links TRBV6-5 to TRBJ2-1, with 10 bases aligning to TRBD2. The length of the CDR3 is 14 residues. V dropped 4 bases and J dropped 5; count of bases not matched to a gene: 2. CDR1 MNHEY and CDR2 SVGAGI come from the germline V gene. The CDR3 loop reads CASSLAGGNNEQFF. The CDR3 DNA is TGTGCCAGCAGTTTAGCGGGGGGTAACAATGAGCAGTTCTTC.

CDR3 in amino acids: CASSGQGDNSPLHF. CDR3 DNA: TGTGCCAGCAGCGGACAGGGAGATAATTCACCCCTCCACTTT. This sequence joins TRBV2 and TRBJ1-6; the match to TRBD1 covers 8 bases. The CDR3 length is 14 residues. CDR1 and CDR2 from the germline V gene are SNHLY and FYNNEI. Germline trimming cut 6 bases from V and 5 bases from J; bases unmatched to any gene: 3.

The chain carries TRBV7-9 and TRBJ1-1, with a possible D match to TRBD1 (5 bases). Trimming removed 4 bases from V and 1 base from J, with 13 bases in between. The CDR3 consists of 15 residues. Germline V gene lookup returns CDR1 SEHNR and CDR2 FQNEAQ (reference sequence). CDR3 protein: CASSSREGQNTEAFF. In DNA form, the CDR3 reads TGTGCCAGCAGCTCCAGGGAGGGGCAGAACACTGAAGCTTTCTTT. Variable domain in full (rest from reference TRBV7-9 and TRBJ1-1): DTGVSQNPRHKITKRGQNVTFRCDPISEHNRLYWYRQTLGQGPEFLTYFQNEAQLEKSRLLSDRFSAERPKGSFSTLEIQRTEQGDSAMYLCASSSREGQNTEAFFGQGTRLTVV.

V usage is TRBV5-4 and J usage is TRBJ1-1, with no clear D. The CDR3 runs 14 residues. Per the germline V gene, CDR1 is SGHNT and CDR2 is YYREEE (reference sequence). Between the trimmed V and J ends, which lost 4 bases and 1 base, there was a span of 11 bases. The CDR3 here is CASSPPGRNTEAFF. In DNA form, the CDR3 reads TGTGCCAGCAGCCCCCCCGGTAGGAACACTGAAGCTTTCTTT. Full variable domain (remainder filled in from reference TRBV5-4 and TRBJ1-1): ETGVTQSPTHLIKTRGQQVTLRCSSQSGHNTVSWYQQALGQGPQFIFQYYREEENGRGNFPPRFSGLQFPNYSSELNVNALELDDSALYLCASSPPGRNTEAFFGQGTRLTVV.

This CDR3 reads CSVAPGTSYNEQFF. The CDR3, as DNA: TGCAGCGTTGCACCCGGGACTAGCTACAATGAGCAGTTCTTC. V is TRBV29-1 and J is TRBJ2-1, with TRBD2 identical over 8 bases. The germline CDR1 and CDR2 sequences are SQVTM and ANQGSEA. V was clipped by 4 bases and J by 3 bases; unmatched bases: 5. The CDR3 is 14 amino acids.

This rearrangement joins TRBV5-6 to TRBJ2-7, with a tentative D call TRBD1 (5 bases). This CDR3 has 13 residues. The V end lost 0 bases, the J end lost 5 bases, and 9 bases lay between the germline ends. Per germline, CDR1 SGHDT and CDR2 YYEEEE. The CDR3 DNA follows: TGTGCCAGCAGCTTGGGACAGTTGAACGAGCAGTACTTC. The encoded protein is CASSLGQLNEQYF.

The V gene is TRBV5-6, the J gene TRBJ2-1; TRBD2 agrees at 10 bases. The V and J ends lost 3 bases and 5 bases, in that order; junction bases with no gene match: 2. This CDR3 spans 14 amino acids. CDR1 and CDR2 (germline): SGHDT, YYEEEE. The CDR3 coding sequence is TGTGCCAGCAGCTCCGGACTAGCGGACAATGAGCAGTTCTTC. Translating it yields CASSSGLADNEQFF.

The V and J genes are TRBV15 and TRBJ1-2; D not resolved. V gave up 1 base and J gave up 3 bases, with 15 bases separating them. The CDR3 is made up of 16 amino acids. The V gene's germline CDR1 is LNHNV and CDR2 YYDKDF (reference sequence). CDR3 loop: CATSRGGNRLDYGYTF. CDR3 sequence (DNA): TGTGCCACCAGCAGAGGAGGAAACCGGCTTGACTATGGCTACACCTTC. Filled out from reference TRBV15 and TRBJ1-2, the complete variable domain reads DAMVIQNPRYQVTQFGKPVTLSCSQTLNHNVMYWYQQKSSQAPKLLFHYYDKDFNNEADTPDNFQSRRPNTSFCFLDIRSPGLGDTAMYLCATSRGGNRLDYGYTFGSGTRLTVV.

This chain links TRBV4-2 with TRBJ2-2; 8 bases are shared with TRBD1. Trimming at V came to 6 bases and at J to 6 bases, leaving 6 bases not matched to a gene. There are 14 residues in the CDR3. Germline V lookup: CDR1 LGHNA, CDR2 YNFKEQ. In DNA form, the CDR3 reads TGTGCCAGCAGAATGGGACAGGACGCCGGGGAGCTGTTTTTT. Translation: CASRMGQDAGELFF.

The V call is TRBV18, the J call TRBJ1-3; 7 nucleotides match TRBD1. Germline V gives CDR1 KGHSH, CDR2 LQKENI. V dropped 6 bases and J dropped 0; count of bases not matched to a gene: 2. The CDR3 loop spans 14 amino acids. In DNA, the CDR3 is TGTGCCAGCTCGGGGACAGTCTCTGGAAACACCATATATTTT. Its protein product is CASSGTVSGNTIYF.

This clone has a handful of counts. The rearrangement joins TRBV4-2 to TRBJ2-2, with TRBD2 matching 11 bases. Germline trimming cut 4 bases from V and 3 bases from J; bases unmatched to any gene: 10. Germline CDR1 and CDR2: LGHNA and YNFKEQ. There are 18 residues in the CDR3. The CDR3 protein is CASSLGISGGDYTGELFF. The CDR3 DNA reads as TGTGCCAGCAGCCTAGGAATTAGCGGGGGGGATTACACCGGGGAGCTGTTTTTT.

This clone has a single count. The genes are TRBV5-6 and TRBJ2-2, with 7 positions matching TRBD1. This CDR3 spans 15 amino acids. Per the germline V gene, CDR1 is SGHDT and CDR2 is YYEEEE. The J segment lost 7 bases and the V segment lost 4 bases, leaving 10 bases of the junction unmatched. The CDR3 is CASSIPGGRVGELFF. The CDR3 region has the DNA TGTGCCAGCAGCATCCCAGGGGGTAGGGTCGGGGAGCTGTTTTTT.

On this clone itself: At one boundary the junction diverges from the germline segment, which might be a read error. The chain links TRBV7-2 to TRBJ1-2; D unresolved. CDR1 is SGHTA, CDR2 FQGNSA, per germline. This CDR3 is 15 amino acids long. CDR3 bases: TGTGCCAGCACCTTACACGCGGGGATTAACTATGGCTACACCTTC. As protein: CASTLHAGINYGYTF. Filled out from reference TRBV7-2 and TRBJ1-2, the complete variable domain reads GAGVSQSPSNKVTEKGKDVELRCDPISGHTALYWYRQSLGQGLEFLIYFQGNSAPDKSGLPSDRFSAERTGGSVSTLTIQRTQQEDSAVYLCASTLHAGINYGYTFGSGTRLTVV.

This clone has only one observation. This chain joins TRBV7-9 and TRBJ2-7, with 9 bases fitting TRBD2. CDR3 size: 14 residues. The germline V gene encodes CDR1 SEHNR and CDR2 FQNEAQ (reference sequence). With V trimmed by 2 bases and J by 4 bases, 3 bases remained unmatched. In DNA form, the CDR3 reads TGTGCCAGCAGCTTACCGGGACTAGCTTACGAGCAGTACTTC. As protein: CASSLPGLAYEQYF.

CDR3 sequence (DNA): TGTGCCAGCATGGGCAGGGGGCTAGGAGAGCAGTACTTC. Translating it yields CASMGRGLGEQYF. The chain has TRBV28 and TRBJ2-7, with 8 bases matching TRBD1. V trimming: 7 bases; J trimming: 7 bases; junction bases outside the gene matches: 9. The V gene's germline CDR1 is MDHEN and CDR2 SYDVKM. The CDR3 runs to 13 residues.

V gene TRBV6-1 combines with J gene TRBJ2-1; 11 bases are a match to TRBD2. The germline gives CDR1 MNHNS, CDR2 SASEGT. The CDR3 runs 14 residues. J lost 9 bases, V lost 5 bases, and 6 bases had no gene match. The CDR3 DNA is TGTGCCAGCAGTTCGCTAGCGGGGGGAGGTGAGCAGTTCTTC. Amino acids: CASSSLAGGGEQFF.

The CDR3 DNA reads as TGTGCCAGCAGCGTACAGGGCTCTGGAAACACCATATATTTT. This codes for CASSVQGSGNTIYF. This chain joins TRBV9 and TRBJ1-3, with a possible D match to TRBD1 (5 bases). CDR3 length: 14 residues. Per germline, CDR1 SGDLS and CDR2 YYNGEE. Deletions cut 1 base from V and 0 bases from J, with 5 bases between.

This chain links TRBV9 with TRBJ2-7; no reliable D call. Trimming left V 4 bases short and J 2 bases short, with 25 bases between. The CDR3 spans 18 residues. Germline V gene data show CDR1 as SGDLS and CDR2 as YYNGEE. The CDR3 nucleotides read TGTGCCAGCAGCCCTGGGCCTCACCTCTCCCAAACAACCTACGAGCAGTACTTC. Translating it yields CASSPGPHLSQTTYEQYF.

This chain connects TRBV27 to TRBJ1-1, with D unclear. CDR1 is MNHEY, CDR2 SMNVEV, per germline (reference sequence). The CDR3 runs 15 residues. V was trimmed by 6 bases and J by 2 bases, leaving 16 bases between them. The CDR3 spells CASSPLLRRNTEAFF. The CDR3 DNA reads as TGTGCCAGCAGCCCGCTCTTGAGGCGCAACACTGAAGCTTTCTTT.

The rearrangement joins TRBV28 to TRBJ1-3; D is perhaps TRBD1 (5 bases). CDR1 is MDHEN, CDR2 SYDVKM, per germline. Trimming removed 11 bases from V and 4 bases from J, with 21 bases in between. This CDR3 contains 15 residues. CDR3 bases: TGTGCCTCATCGGGCGGGGGAACGTTAGGAAACACCATATATTTT. This encodes CASSGGGTLGNTIYF.